Reported below is one TCR beta chain. Its binding antigen is unknown. Library prep was done by the immunoSEQ multiplex PCR assay. The multiplex PCR relied on a mix of 60 forward primers for TCR Vbeta segments and 13 reverse primers for TCR Jbeta segments. Amplification of the CDR3 region of rearranged TCR beta genes was performed with a multiplex PCR assay on genomic DNA. Amplified TCR beta libraries were sequenced as 87-base-pair reads on the Illumina HiSeq System. In the original analysis: A later analysis tallied tens of millions of unique TCR beta chains across the 650 to 750 repertoires, and some 10 million of those chains were shared by two or more donors. To remove PCR and sequencing errors, raw reads were error-corrected and collapsed into unique sequences using a nearest-neighbor algorithm that merged closely related sequences. Alignment of CDR3 sequences to IMGT reference sequences was used to assign V, D and J gene segments. Each retained sequence needed at least a six-nucleotide match to both a V gene segment and a J gene segment. A rearrangement counted as productive if the CDR3 had no stop codons and remained in frame with V and J, and every other rearrangement counted as non-productive. CDR3 was defined according to IMGT convention as the region running from the second conserved V-encoded cysteine to the conserved J-encoded phenylalanine. The earlier analysis of 587 of the donors excluded sequences that lacked an unambiguous match to a single V gene segment. An earlier analysis of fewer than 650 of the donors classified V segments as functional when productive rearrangements were above 56.7% and as segregating when the standard deviation between donors was above 5%. A statistical classification framework was built for diagnosing cytomegalovirus status from the catalog of TCR beta chain sequences. In a later analysis, V and J genes were assigned by comparing TCR nucleotide sequences against IMGT/GENE-DB human TR gene sequences. Using the TCRdist pipeline, a later analysis assigned CDR3 sequences along with most-parsimonious VDJ recombination scenarios. A later analysis defined each TCR beta chain by its CDR3 amino acid sequence plus V-gene family, and excluded reads lacking a unique V-gene family. As a way to deal with suspected cross-contamination and a sequencing artifact, a later analysis dropped approximately 590 nucleotide sequences that were highly shared and had low generation probability. In a later analysis, a clonal expansion index was calculated for each public chain from normalized within-repertoire ranks of inferred template counts. A later analysis computed generation probabilities with a VDJ recombination model fitted to out-of-frame rearrangements, and checked the results against IGoR. In a later analysis, TCR-TCR, TCR-HLA and TCR-CMV co-occurrence was scored with hypergeometric tests, and a repertoire-size bias correction was applied to TCR pairs. False discovery rates were estimated in a later analysis by permuting HLA or CMV assignments 20 times. A later analysis grouped co-occurring TCRs with DBSCAN, adding TCRdist sequence similarity when clustering within HLA-allele-positive subsets. Repertoires with fewer than 30,000 or more than 120,000 public chains, plus five repertoires with anomalous nucleotide sharing, were excluded from co-occurrence clustering. TCRdb stores this immuneACCESS table with in-frame sequences only. Part of the clones is absent; in the studies checked, under half of the shortfall reflects unresolved V genes, and no reason is known for the rest. V and J calls and clone size are as listed in that table; D and trimming were resolved from the DNA. This sample's table lists some 130,000 clones. About 1.7% of the sample goes to the ten largest clones.

In total, 630 or so healthy bone marrow donors made up the cohort. At the time of sampling, all cohort members were nominally healthy, though unrecorded immune exposures were likely present. The donor was CMV seronegative and belonged to the group of over 300 seronegative cohort members. Every donor gave a peripheral blood sample, and the peripheral blood mononuclear cells from that sample were used for TCR beta sequencing. Genomic DNA extraction from the blood cell samples was performed with the Qiagen DNeasy Blood Extraction Kit. This specimen comes from a study of cytomegalovirus exposure and HLA in healthy donors (dated by TCRdb to about 2017). For the study in its entirety: An earlier analysis of 587 of the donors reported more than 250 Gb of sequence data and around 110 million unique TCR beta sequences from 150 million to 200 million T cells. Along with the roughly 670-subject first cohort, a separate validation cohort of 120 different subjects was used. Every discovery cohort repertoire had been produced on one sequencing platform. Of the 350 to 450 genotyped donors, approximately 81% were placed in the genetic ancestry cluster associated with self-reported Caucasian donors. A later genetic analysis used genome-wide SNP genotypes for about three fifths of the 666 donors, treating that subset as a discovery cohort. An earlier analysis of approximately 500 of the donors applied high-throughput TCR beta sequencing to assess whether each TCR beta V gene segment acted as functional or pseudogenic. Donor age, sex, ethnicity and CMV serostatus were collected together with the repertoire data. The study combined high-throughput TCR immunosequencing, statistical association of individual TCRs with disease status, and machine learning to predict cytomegalovirus infection status. Typing coverage differed by locus: A, B, C, DRB1 and DQB1 were typed in roughly 629-630 donors, DQA1 in about 500, DPA1 in 600 to 610, and DPB1 in roughly 450. Roughly 300 gigabases of sequencing data and 78 million or so unique TCR sequences were included in an early release covering 550 to 650 HLA-typed donors. Among roughly 400 genotyped donors of the cohort, an average of approximately 220,000 unique TCR beta nucleotide sequences was sequenced per donor, of which roughly 17% were non-productive. In the later analysis, no new phenotypic data were used to find candidate immune exposures; instead, reliance was placed on TCR beta sequences and their occurrence across donors. A few DR-DQ haplotypes were treated as single units for association and clustering because of strong linkage in the cohort. The aim of the study was to test whether cataloging public T cell receptors could identify signatures of past pathogen exposure. In a later analysis, previously published TCR beta repertoires from roughly 710 donors were re-analyzed and high-resolution HLA genotyping was added so that TCR occurrence patterns could be studied. The study profiled the T cell repertoires of under 850 subjects by immunosequencing and related them to cytomegalovirus serostatus. Class I and class II HLA loci were covered by the typing at four-digit resolution.

Measured from the cysteine to the phenylalanine, the CDR3 is 23 residues long. The retained sequence is limited to the CDR3, 69 bases, with the frame set at the first base. Study-level results and caveats: A later analysis reported that several top co-occurrence clusters appeared linked to parvovirus B19, influenza, CMV and Epstein-Barr virus. Correlated functional status among segregating V segments might reflect linkage disequilibrium, but an unknown experimental factor could not be ruled out. In a later analysis, around 15,000 TCR beta sequences were associated with specific HLA alleles at a false discovery rate of 0.05. While some public TCRs were present in many individuals, most TCR sequences turned up only very rarely across donors. Compared with the roughly 670-donor mean, donors in an Asian-associated ancestry cluster had fewer N-insertions in productive TCRs, according to a later genetic analysis. The only immune exposure information available for the cohort was CMV serostatus. HLA typing was unavailable for some donors at each locus, so association tests used only the typed subset. A total of 150 or so TCR beta chains were listed by the study as associated with cytomegalovirus. In an earlier analysis of approximately 590 of the donors, most TCR beta V segments were observed in productive rearrangements about 87% or about 30% of the time, broadly matching IMGT annotations. It was suggested by the authors that the approach could potentially be generalized to other disease states and immunological phenotypes. A group of highly shared sequence variants was considered likely to be a technical artifact of the sequencing pipeline. Presence/absence analyses assumed roughly uniform sequencing depth across donors, an assumption that may not hold. When HLA alleles, especially DR and DQ, strongly co-occurred, attributing TCR associations to individual alleles was difficult. The cohort was sequenced for TCR beta chains only, and without alpha or paired-chain data the features that could be detected were limited. Because the 87-base-pair reads could not distinguish some IMGT-functional V segments, including TRBV6-2 and TRBV6-3, those segments were excluded. In a later analysis, TCR association rates were found to vary across HLA loci, with the most associated TCRs seen for DRB1 alleles and the fewest for HLA-C alleles. The classifier was reported to diagnose cytomegalovirus status with high specificity and sensitivity in both the original and validation cohorts. In a later analysis, HLA-associated TCR beta chains were found to be more clonally expanded and to have lower generation probabilities than equally common non-associated chains. An association between a missense DCLRE1C variant and V-gene and J-gene trimming of TCR beta chains was found in a later genetic analysis and replicated in an independent cohort. Because counts were too low, roughly 17 rarely observed V segments, including chromosome 9 orphons, were left out of the earlier analysis of approximately 580 of the donors. A few of the identified cytomegalovirus-associated TCR beta chains were confirmed in vitro to be specific for cytomegalovirus antigens. A further reported finding was that TCR beta sequences accurately predicted the HLA-A and HLA-B alleles for most subjects in the first cohort. In a later analysis, most CMV-associated TCR beta chains were found to appear HLA-restricted, with HLA associations seemingly driven largely by CMV exposure.

Sequenced material: PBMCs. The V and J genes are TRBV21-1 and TRBJ1-6; no check of the table's D call, TRBD1, against the DNA was made. TRBV21-1 is a pseudogene locus. The source of this sequence is a man aged 18 to 29 in good health and CMV-seronegative. For the CDR3, the sequence is CASSNPQRGIKAGTGELVAPLHF. The sequence in DNA is TGTGCCAGCAGCAACCCCCAACGAGGGATTAAGGCCGGGACAGGGGAGTTGGTTGCACCCCTCCACTTT.